Listed below are T cell receptor beta chains from one sample, sequenced in a study of T-cell memory formation after mild COVID-19. TCRdb itself ran the 5' RACE reads through MiXCR, one entry per CDR3 protein. The repertoire holds roughly 80,000 distinct CDR3 sequences, roughly 25% seen once, with roughly 39% in the top ten. The sample consisted of PBMCs or a T cell subset sorted from them (not recorded which). The receptor source for this set is a man aged 18 to 29 who had mild COVID-19 (a few samples of this study predate the infection). Cell type and time point are not known. CDR3s include the opening cysteine and the closing phenylalanine or tryptophan. The D gene is left open where the match is weak. A clone size is listed for some rows: how often the clone was seen (once, few, many), or a class if it is expanded.

size	V	J	D	CDR3	DNA
.	TRBV28	TRBJ2-3	TRBD2	CASSDPPSGGTDTQYF	TGTGCCAGCAGTGACCCTCCTAGCGGGGGAACAGATACGCAGTATTTT
.	TRBV29-1	TRBJ2-7	.	CSVDLIPYEQYF	TGCAGCGTTGATCTGATACCCTACGAGCAGTACTTC
.	TRBV13	TRBJ2-5	.	CASSQGRIQETQYF	TGTGCCAGCAGCCAAGGGCGGATACAAGAGACCCAGTACTTC
.	TRBV5-4	TRBJ2-7	.	CASSARSSSYEQYF	TGTGCCAGCAGCGCGCGCTCGTCCAGCTACGAGCAGTACTTC
few	TRBV5-1	TRBJ2-5	TRBD2	CASSSREGWETQYF	TGCGCCAGCAGCAGCCGGGAGGGGTGGGAGACCCAGTACTTC
.	TRBV5-1	TRBJ1-5	.	CASSLGPQLRNQPQHF	TGCGCCAGCAGCTTGGGGCCCCAGCTACGCAATCAGCCCCAGCATTTT
.	TRBV12-3/TRBV12-4	TRBJ1-1	.	CASSLTLIMNTEAFF	TGTGCCAGCAGTTTGACACTAATCATGAACACTGAAGCTTTCTTT
.	TRBV5-1	TRBJ2-5	.	CASSLVVLAEETQYF	TGCGCCAGCAGCTTGGTGGTACTAGCTGAGGAGACCCAGTACTTC
.	TRBV15	TRBJ2-5	TRBD1	CATSNHRGRFETQYF	TGTGCCACCAGCAACCACAGGGGCCGCTTCGAGACCCAGTACTTC
few	TRBV11-2	TRBJ2-7	.	CASSLGGPTYEQYF	TGTGCCAGCAGCTTAGGCGGGCCAACCTACGAGCAGTACTTC
few	TRBV7-6	TRBJ2-2	TRBD1	CASSPNRGITGELFF	TGTGCCAGCAGCCCGAACAGGGGGATCACCGGGGAGCTGTTTTTT
few	TRBV9	TRBJ2-3	.	CASSVESHTQYF	TGTGCCAGCAGCGTAGAATCCCATACGCAGTATTTT
.	TRBV4-3	TRBJ2-4	.	CASSQDGGLGNIQYF	TGCGCCAGCAGCCAAGATGGCGGGTTGGGAAACATTCAGTACTTC
few	TRBV10-3	TRBJ1-1	TRBD1	CAITAGGTEAFF	TGTGCCATCACGGCAGGGGGCACTGAAGCTTTCTTT
few	TRBV27	TRBJ2-1	.	CASSLLGGLGDYNEQFF	TGTGCCAGCAGTTTATTGGGGGGTTTGGGAGACTACAATGAGCAGTTCTTC
.	TRBV7-2	TRBJ2-3	.	CASSWPGVSDTQYF	TGTGCCAGCAGCTGGCCTGGGGTCAGCGATACGCAGTATTTT
few	TRBV20-1	TRBJ1-1	.	CSARVGGGRGTEAFF	TGCAGTGCTAGAGTAGGCGGGGGTCGGGGCACTGAAGCTTTCTTT
.	TRBV19	TRBJ1-2	.	CASSIPGEDGYTF	TGTGCCAGTAGTATACCCGGGGAGGATGGCTACACCTTC
many	TRBV4-2	TRBJ1-1	.	CASSQGEQGEAFF	TGTGCCAGCAGCCAAGGTGAGCAGGGGGAAGCTTTCTTT
.	TRBV11-2	TRBJ2-1	.	CASIFSHDRTPTTDEQFF	TGTGCCAGCATCTTTAGTCACGACAGGACCCCTACAACTGATGAGCAGTTCTTC
few	TRBV7-9	TRBJ1-1	.	CASGLGGEAFF	TGTGCCAGCGGTCTGGGGGGAGAAGCTTTCTTT
few	TRBV9	TRBJ2-1	TRBD2	CASSPTSGGTDEQFF	TGTGCCAGCAGCCCGACTAGCGGGGGGACGGATGAGCAGTTCTTC
.	TRBV29-1	TRBJ1-1	.	CSVGSGGGPEAFF	TGCAGCGTTGGTAGCGGGGGCGGCCCTGAAGCTTTCTTT
few	TRBV5-1	TRBJ2-1	TRBD1	CASSSRQGHNEQFF	TGCGCCAGCAGCTCCAGACAGGGCCACAATGAGCAGTTCTTC
once	TRBV4-1	TRBJ1-4	.	CASSQVGRRNNEKLFF	TGCGCCAGCAGCCAAGTTGGAAGGCGGAATAATGAAAAACTGTTTTTT
once	TRBV7-6	TRBJ1-1	.	CASSWDAGEAEAFF	TGTGCCAGCAGCTGGGACGCCGGGGAGGCTGAAGCTTTCTTT
.	TRBV5-1	TRBJ1-1	.	CASSSGPGAEAFF	TGCGCCAGCAGCTCAGGACCTGGAGCTGAAGCTTTCTTT
few	TRBV5-5	TRBJ2-3	TRBD1	CASSWTGGPRDTQYF	TGTGCCAGCAGCTGGACAGGGGGCCCTCGAGATACGCAGTATTTT
few	TRBV20-1	TRBJ1-1	.	CSAEGPGTGNTEAFF	TGCAGTGCTGAAGGACCCGGGACGGGGAACACTGAAGCTTTCTTT
.	TRBV9	TRBJ1-5	.	CASSVGGNNQPQHF	TGTGCCAGCAGCGTAGGGGGAAACAATCAGCCCCAGCATTTT
few	TRBV2	TRBJ2-1	.	CASSEAPSYNEQFF	TGTGCCAGCAGTGAGGCTCCCTCCTACAATGAGCAGTTCTTC
.	TRBV9	TRBJ1-1	TRBD1	CASSGQGSDTEAFF	TGTGCCAGCAGCGGACAGGGGTCGGACACTGAAGCTTTCTTT
few	TRBV4-1	TRBJ2-3	.	CASSQSKGSSTDTQYF	TGCGCCAGCAGCCAATCCAAGGGGAGCAGCACAGATACGCAGTATTTT
few	TRBV4-1	TRBJ1-2	TRBD1	CASSPQVWTGGRYGYTF	TGCGCCAGCAGCCCCCAGGTTTGGACAGGGGGCCGGTATGGCTACACCTTC
few	TRBV19	TRBJ2-3	.	CASSFGQSTDTQYF	TGTGCCAGTAGTTTCGGACAAAGCACAGATACGCAGTATTTT
.	TRBV5-1	TRBJ1-1	TRBD1	CASSTGTGGTEAFF	TGCGCCAGCAGCACGGGGACAGGGGGGACTGAAGCTTTCTTT
many	TRBV12-3/TRBV12-4	TRBJ1-1	.	CASSLGGFAEAFF	TGTGCCAGCAGTTTAGGGGGCTTTGCTGAAGCTTTCTTT
.	TRBV9	TRBJ1-4	TRBD1	CASSARPGTGDEKLFF	TGTGCCAGCAGCGCCCGACCCGGGACAGGGGATGAAAAACTGTTTTTT
.	TRBV5-1	TRBJ1-1	.	CASSLDRRNTEAFF	TGCGCCAGCAGCTTGGACAGGAGGAACACTGAAGCTTTCTTT
.	TRBV11-2	TRBJ2-3	TRBD2	CASSLEVAGFDTQYF	TGTGCCAGCAGCTTAGAAGTAGCGGGGTTTGATACGCAGTATTTT
.	TRBV7-9	TRBJ2-2	TRBD1	CASEETGKNTGELFF	TGTGCCAGCGAGGAGACAGGGAAGAACACCGGGGAGCTGTTTTTT
.	TRBV12-5	TRBJ1-2	.	CASGLGTGRGYTF	TGTGCTAGTGGTCTGGGGACGGGGCGAGGCTACACCTTC
.	TRBV12-3/TRBV12-4	TRBJ1-1	TRBD1	CASSLQGGMNTEAFF	TGTGCCAGCAGTTTACAGGGGGGGATGAACACTGAAGCTTTCTTT
few	TRBV6-5	TRBJ2-1	.	CASSSTVPPNEQFF	TGTGCCAGCAGTTCCACCGTTCCACCCAATGAGCAGTTCTTC